The present entry profiles one TCR beta chain with its context. This sample is drawn from a study of shared T cell receptors in the human thymus. Clones were read by immunoSEQ multiplex PCR, and TCRdb kept only the in-frame ones, dropping some. The sample lists approximately 760,000 clones, 75% to 90% seen once, with around 0.0099% in the top ten. Trimming took 11 bases from V and 3 from J, leaving 14 bases between them. The CDR3 sequence is 12 residues long. CDR1 is WNHNN and CDR2 is SYGVQD in the germline V gene (reference sequence). This sample also belongs to another study, concerning human thymus T cells. That paper notes: Resections from corrective heart surgery provided thymus tissue.

The sample was thymocytes. This sequence was found in a girl less than two years old with a congenital heart defect. The chain joins TRBV10-1 to TRBJ2-7; D is possibly TRBD2 (5 bases). In DNA form, the CDR3 reads TGCGCCGGATCTACGGGGTGCTACGAGCAGTACTTC. It yields the protein CAGSTGCYEQYF.